One and the same sample provided the 8 T cell receptor beta chains below, sequenced in a study of shared clonotypes between healthy human individuals. Clones were sequenced by immunoSEQ multiplex PCR, and TCRdb holds only the in-frame ones, with some missing. The sample gives fewer than 1.4 million clones, 70% to 80% of which show up once; 0.61% is in the top ten. Sequencing was done on a sample of memory CD4+ T cells from PBMCs. The subset here: CD45RA-negative fraction. These receptors all come from a man aged 18 to 35 in good health. Some clones in this sample may be carry-over from other donors' samples.

The chain has TRBV4-3 and TRBJ1-1, with 8 bases aligning to TRBD1. The V gene's germline CDR1 is LGHNA and CDR2 YSLEER. V shed 0 bases, J shed 4 bases, and the junction held 4 bases outside the gene matches. The CDR3 contains 15 residues. CDR3 region: CASSQEGQGFTEAFF. CDR3 in DNA: TGCGCCAGCAGCCAAGAAGGACAGGGCTTCACTGAAGCTTTCTTT.

The gene calls are TRBV11-2 and TRBJ2-7, with a tentative D call TRBD2 (5 bases). Trimming took off 3 bases at V and 4 bases at J, with 19 bases between the two ends. The germline V gene encodes CDR1 SGHAT and CDR2 FQNNGV. The CDR3 has 16 residues. CDR3 DNA: TGTGCCAGCAGCTTGGGTCGGGGTAGGCCACCATACGAGCAGTACTTC. Amino acid sequence: CASSLGRGRPPYEQYF.

V and J are TRBV18 and TRBJ2-5, with D unresolved. The CDR3 consists of 16 residues. Trimming took 3 bases from V and 2 from J, leaving 16 bases between them. The germline CDR1 and CDR2 sequences are KGHSH and LQKENI. Here the CDR3 DNA reads TGTGCCAGCTCACCTGCTAGGTCACCCGGACAAGAGACCCAGTACTTC. It translates to CASSPARSPGQETQYF.

The chain recombines TRBV4-1 with TRBJ2-2, with D possibly matching TRBD1 (5 bases). V lost 1 base and J lost 6, with 9 bases in between. The V gene's germline CDR1 is MGHRA and CDR2 YSYEKL. This CDR3 spans 14 amino acids. The CDR3 nucleotides are TGCGCCAGCAGCCAAGGACAGAGAGCCGGGGAGCTGTTTTTT. It is translated as CASSQGQRAGELFF.

The J gene is TRBJ2-4, the V gene TRBV10-3; D is possibly TRBD1 (6 bases). The CDR3 has 11 amino acids. Germline values: CDR1 ENHRY, CDR2 SYGVKD. Between the trimmed V and J ends, which lost 3 bases and 10 bases, there was a span of 7 bases. CDR3 residues: CAISEGGIQYF. CDR3 nucleotides: TGTGCCATCAGTGAAGGGGGAATTCAGTACTTC.

The chain employs TRBV25-1 and TRBJ2-4, with 9 bases that match TRBD2. Germline V lookup: CDR1 MGHDK, CDR2 SYGVNS. The CDR3 runs 13 residues. The V segment lost 5 bases and the J segment 8 bases; nucleotides outside the gene matches: 4. The CDR3 loop reads CASSIAGVDIQYF. DNA for the CDR3: TGTGCCAGCAGTATAGCGGGAGTTGACATTCAGTACTTC.

V gene TRBV11-2 combines with J gene TRBJ2-3; 7 nucleotides line up with TRBD2. CDR1 is SGHAT and CDR2 is FQNNGV in the germline V gene. V dropped 5 bases and J dropped 1; count of bases not matched to a gene: 6. This CDR3 contains 15 residues. CDR3 amino acids: CASSLRGDGTDTQYF. The CDR3 DNA reads as TGTGCCAGCAGCCTCCGGGGGGATGGCACAGATACGCAGTATTTT.

The chain recombines TRBV18 with TRBJ2-5; tentative D call: TRBD1 (5 bases). The CDR3 has 16 amino acids. V lost 4 bases and J 1 base, leaving 16 bases between the germline ends. Germline V gene sequence: CDR1 KGHSH, CDR2 LQKENI. The DNA for the CDR3 is TGTGCCAGCTCACTTACAGTGTGGGGCCGCCAAGAGACCCAGTACTTC. This gives the protein CASSLTVWGRQETQYF.